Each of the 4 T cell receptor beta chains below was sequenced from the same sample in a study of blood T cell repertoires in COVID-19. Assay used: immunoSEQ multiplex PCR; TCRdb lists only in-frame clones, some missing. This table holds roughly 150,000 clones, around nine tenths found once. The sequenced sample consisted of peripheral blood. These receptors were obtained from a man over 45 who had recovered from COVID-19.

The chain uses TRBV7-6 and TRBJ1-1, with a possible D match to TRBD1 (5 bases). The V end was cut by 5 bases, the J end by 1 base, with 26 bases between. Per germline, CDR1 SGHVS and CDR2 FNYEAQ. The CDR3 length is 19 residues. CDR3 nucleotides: TGTGCCAGCAGCCCCATTGCAGGGATTTTACGGAGTGAGAACACTGAAGCTTTCTTT. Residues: CASSPIAGILRSENTEAFF.

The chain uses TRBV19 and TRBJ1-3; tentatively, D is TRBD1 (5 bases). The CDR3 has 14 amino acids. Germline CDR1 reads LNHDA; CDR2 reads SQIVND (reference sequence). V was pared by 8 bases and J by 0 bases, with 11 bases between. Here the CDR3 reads CASAGTVSGNTIYF. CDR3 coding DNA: TGTGCCAGTGCGGGGACCGTCTCTGGAAACACCATATATTTT.

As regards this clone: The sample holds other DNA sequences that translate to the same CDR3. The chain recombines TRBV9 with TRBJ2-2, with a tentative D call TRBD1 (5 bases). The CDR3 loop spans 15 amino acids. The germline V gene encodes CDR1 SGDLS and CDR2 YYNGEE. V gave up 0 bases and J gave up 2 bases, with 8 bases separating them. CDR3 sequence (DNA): TGTGCCAGCAGCGTAGCTACAGGAAACACCGGGGAGCTGTTTTTT. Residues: CASSVATGNTGELFF.

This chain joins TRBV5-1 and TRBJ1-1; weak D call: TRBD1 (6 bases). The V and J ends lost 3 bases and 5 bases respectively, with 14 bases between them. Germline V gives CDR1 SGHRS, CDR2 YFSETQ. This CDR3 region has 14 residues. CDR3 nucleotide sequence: TGCGCCAGCAGCTCGCAGGGGCAGCGGACTGAAGCTTTCTTT. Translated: CASSSQGQRTEAFF. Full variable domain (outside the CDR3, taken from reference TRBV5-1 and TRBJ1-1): KAGVTQTPRYLIKTRGQQVTLSCSPISGHRSVSWYQQTPGQGLQFLFEYFSETQRNKGNFPGRFSGRQFSNSRSEMNVSTLELGDSALYLCASSSQGQRTEAFFGQGTRLTVV.